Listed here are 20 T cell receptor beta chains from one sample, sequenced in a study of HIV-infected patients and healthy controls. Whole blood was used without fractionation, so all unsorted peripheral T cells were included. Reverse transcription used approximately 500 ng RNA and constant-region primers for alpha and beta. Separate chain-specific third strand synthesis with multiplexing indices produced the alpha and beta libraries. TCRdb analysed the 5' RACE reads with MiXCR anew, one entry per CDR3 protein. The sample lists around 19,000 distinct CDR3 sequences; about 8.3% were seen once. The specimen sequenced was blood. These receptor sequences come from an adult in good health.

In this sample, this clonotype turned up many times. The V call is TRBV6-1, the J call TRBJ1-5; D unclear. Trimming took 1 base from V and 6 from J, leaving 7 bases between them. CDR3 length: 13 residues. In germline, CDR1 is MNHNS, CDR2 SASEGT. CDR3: CASSEDGVQPQHF. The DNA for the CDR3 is TGTGCCAGCAGTGAAGATGGGGTTCAGCCCCAGCATTTT.

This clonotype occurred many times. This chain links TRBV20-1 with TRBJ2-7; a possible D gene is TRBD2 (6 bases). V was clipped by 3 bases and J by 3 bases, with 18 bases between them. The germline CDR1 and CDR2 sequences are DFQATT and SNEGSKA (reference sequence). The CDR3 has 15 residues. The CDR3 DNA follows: TGCAGTGCTAGTATCTCAACTAGCCTTGACTACGAGCAGTACTTC. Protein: CSASISTSLDYEQYF.

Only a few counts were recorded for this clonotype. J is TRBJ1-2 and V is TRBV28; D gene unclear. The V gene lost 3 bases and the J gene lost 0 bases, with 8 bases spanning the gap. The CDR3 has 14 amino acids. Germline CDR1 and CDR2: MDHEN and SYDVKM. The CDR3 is CASSFSSANYGYTF. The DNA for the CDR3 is TGTGCCAGCAGTTTTTCTTCAGCTAACTATGGCTACACCTTC.

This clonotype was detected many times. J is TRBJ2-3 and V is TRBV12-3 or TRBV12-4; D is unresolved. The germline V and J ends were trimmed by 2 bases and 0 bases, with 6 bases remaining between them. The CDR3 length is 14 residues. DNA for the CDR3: TGTGCCAGCAGTTTAAGAATCAGCACAGATACGCAGTATTTT. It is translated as CASSLRISTDTQYF.

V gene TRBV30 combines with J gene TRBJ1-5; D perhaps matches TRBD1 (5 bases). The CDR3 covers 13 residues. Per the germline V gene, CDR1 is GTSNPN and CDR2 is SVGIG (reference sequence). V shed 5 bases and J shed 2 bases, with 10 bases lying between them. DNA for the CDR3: TGTGCCTGGGCCGGGACGGGCAATCAGCCCCAGCATTTT. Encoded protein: CAWAGTGNQPQHF.

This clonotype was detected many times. The CDR3 nucleotides are TGTGCCAGCAGTATCCAGGGGGTAGCCTACGAGCAGTACTTC. Protein sequence: CASSIQGVAYEQYF. V usage is TRBV12-3 or TRBV12-4 and J usage is TRBJ2-7; 7 bases are shared with TRBD1. This CDR3 spans 14 amino acids. The junction had 6 bases not matched to a gene; V was cut back by 5 bases and J by 2 bases.

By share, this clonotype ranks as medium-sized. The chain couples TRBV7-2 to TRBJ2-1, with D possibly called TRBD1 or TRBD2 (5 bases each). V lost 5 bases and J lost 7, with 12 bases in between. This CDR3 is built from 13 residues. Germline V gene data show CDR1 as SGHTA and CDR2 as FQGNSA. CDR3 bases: TGTGCCAGCAGCCGGCCGGGACCGAATGAGCAGTTCTTC. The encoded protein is CASSRPGPNEQFF.

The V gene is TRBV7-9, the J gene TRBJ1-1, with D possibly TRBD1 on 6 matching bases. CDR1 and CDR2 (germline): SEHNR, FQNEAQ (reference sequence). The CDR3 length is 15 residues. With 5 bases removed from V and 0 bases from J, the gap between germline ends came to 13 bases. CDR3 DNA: TGTGCCAGCAGCCCTAGGACAGTCGTGAACACTGAAGCTTTCTTT. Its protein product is CASSPRTVVNTEAFF.

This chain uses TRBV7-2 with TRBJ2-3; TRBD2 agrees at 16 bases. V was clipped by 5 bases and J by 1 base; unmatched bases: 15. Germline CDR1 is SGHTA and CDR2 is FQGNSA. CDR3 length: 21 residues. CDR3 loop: CASSPVPGLAGGPRGTDTQYF. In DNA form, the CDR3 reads TGTGCCAGCAGCCCCGTCCCGGGACTAGCGGGAGGGCCTCGGGGCACAGATACGCAGTATTTT.

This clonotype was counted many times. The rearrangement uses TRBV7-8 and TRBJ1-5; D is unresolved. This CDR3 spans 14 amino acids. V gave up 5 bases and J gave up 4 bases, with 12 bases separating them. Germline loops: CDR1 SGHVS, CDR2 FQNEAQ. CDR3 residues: CASSPLTGNQPQHF. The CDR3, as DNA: TGTGCCAGCAGCCCTTTAACCGGGAATCAGCCCCAGCATTTT.

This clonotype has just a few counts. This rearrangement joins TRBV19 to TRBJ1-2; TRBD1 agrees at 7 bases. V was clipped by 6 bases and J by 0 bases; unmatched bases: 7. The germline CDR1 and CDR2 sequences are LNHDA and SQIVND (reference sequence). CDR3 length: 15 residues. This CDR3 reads CASSAAGQPNYGYTF. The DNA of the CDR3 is TGTGCCAGTAGCGCAGCGGGACAGCCTAACTATGGCTACACCTTC. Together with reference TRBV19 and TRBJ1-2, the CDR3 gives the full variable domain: DGGITQSPKYLFRKEGQNVTLSCEQNLNHDAMYWYRQDPGQGLRLIYYSQIVNDFQKGDIAEGYSVSREKKESFPLTVTSAQKNPTAFYLCASSAAGQPNYGYTFGSGTRLTVV.

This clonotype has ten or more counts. CDR3 nucleotide sequence: TGTGCCAGCAGCTTCTTTACGGGACAGACGATCTGGTACTTC. This translates into CASSFFTGQTIWYF. The V gene is TRBV7-9, the J gene TRBJ2-7; TRBD1 agrees at 7 bases. Germline V gives CDR1 SEHNR, CDR2 FQNEAQ (reference sequence). With V trimmed by 3 bases and J by 12 bases, 14 bases remained unmatched. The CDR3 length is 14 residues.

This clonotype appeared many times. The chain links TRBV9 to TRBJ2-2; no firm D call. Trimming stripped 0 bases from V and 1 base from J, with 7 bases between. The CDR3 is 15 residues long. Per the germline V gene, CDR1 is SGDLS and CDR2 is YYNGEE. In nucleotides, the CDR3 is TGTGCCAGCAGCGTAGCTCCTAGGAACACCGGGGAGCTGTTTTTT. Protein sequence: CASSVAPRNTGELFF.

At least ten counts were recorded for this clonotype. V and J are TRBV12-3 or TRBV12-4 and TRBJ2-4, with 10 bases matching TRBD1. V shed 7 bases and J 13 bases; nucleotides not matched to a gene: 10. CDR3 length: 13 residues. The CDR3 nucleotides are TGTGCCAGCACCTGGGGGGACAGGGGCCAACAGTACTTC. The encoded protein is CASTWGDRGQQYF.

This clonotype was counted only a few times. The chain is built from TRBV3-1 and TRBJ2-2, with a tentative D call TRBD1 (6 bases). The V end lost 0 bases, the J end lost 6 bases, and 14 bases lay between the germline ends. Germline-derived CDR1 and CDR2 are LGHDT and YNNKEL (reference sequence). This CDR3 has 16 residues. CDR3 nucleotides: TGTGCCAGCAGCCAAGATGACCCAGACAGGCCCGGGGAGCTGTTTTTT. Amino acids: CASSQDDPDRPGELFF.

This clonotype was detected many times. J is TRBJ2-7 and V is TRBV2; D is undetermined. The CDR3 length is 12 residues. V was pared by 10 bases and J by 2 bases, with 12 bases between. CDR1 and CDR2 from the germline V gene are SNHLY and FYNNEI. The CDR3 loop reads CATARSPYEQYF. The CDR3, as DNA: TGTGCCACGGCCAGGTCCCCCTACGAGCAGTACTTC.

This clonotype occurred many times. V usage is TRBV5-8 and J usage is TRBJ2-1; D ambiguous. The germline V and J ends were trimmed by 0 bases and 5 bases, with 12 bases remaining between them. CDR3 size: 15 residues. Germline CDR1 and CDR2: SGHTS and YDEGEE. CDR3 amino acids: CASSLEGYENNEQFF. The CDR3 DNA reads TGTGCCAGCAGCTTGGAAGGGTATGAAAACAATGAGCAGTTCTTC.

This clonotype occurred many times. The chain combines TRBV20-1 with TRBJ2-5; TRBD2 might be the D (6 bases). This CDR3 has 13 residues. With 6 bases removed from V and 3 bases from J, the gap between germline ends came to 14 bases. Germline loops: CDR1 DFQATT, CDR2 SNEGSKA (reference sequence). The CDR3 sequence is CSARGWVEETQYF. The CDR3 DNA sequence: TGCAGTGCGCGGGGTTGGGTGGAAGAGACCCAGTACTTC.

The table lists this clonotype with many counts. The CDR3 DNA is TGCAGTGCTTGGACTAGCGGGAGGGCCGGGACGCAGTATTTT. This codes for CSAWTSGRAGTQYF. V and J are TRBV20-1 and TRBJ2-3; 15 bases are a match to TRBD2. This CDR3 has 14 residues. In germline, CDR1 is DFQATT, CDR2 SNEGSKA (reference sequence). Unmatched junction bases numbered 6, after V lost 5 bases and J lost 9 bases.

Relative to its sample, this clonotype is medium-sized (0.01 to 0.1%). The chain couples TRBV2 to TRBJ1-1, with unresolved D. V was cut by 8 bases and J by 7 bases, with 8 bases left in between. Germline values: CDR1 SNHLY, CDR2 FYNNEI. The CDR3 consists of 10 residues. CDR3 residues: CASLNREAFF. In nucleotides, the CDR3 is TGTGCCAGCCTTAATCGTGAAGCTTTCTTT.